The 22 T cell receptor beta chains presented below share a single source sample, sequenced in a study of post-analysis software for immune sequencing data. Unique molecular identifiers were built into the TCR beta cDNA libraries. TCRdb used MiXCR to reprocess the PCR reads, holding one entry per CDR3 protein. The table shows about 540,000 distinct CDR3 sequences, with around 31% occurring only once. These TCRs are of unknown antigen specificity. Findings of the study overall: About five TRBV segments were more frequent in patients than controls; TRBV5-6, TRBV5-1 and TRBV20-1 belonged to this group.

Sequenced material: blood. The receptor source for this set is a girl aged 2 to 17 with multiple sclerosis.

The chain is built from TRBV7-9 and TRBJ1-4; the match to TRBD1 covers 11 bases. The CDR3 runs 16 residues. The ends lost 4 bases at V and 5 bases at J; junction bases unmatched: 6. Germline CDR1 is SEHNR and CDR2 is FQNEAQ (reference sequence). CDR3 protein: CASSYSGQGANEKLFF. In nucleotides, the CDR3 is TGTGCCAGCAGCTACTCTGGACAGGGGGCCAATGAAAAACTGTTTTTT.

The chain links TRBV5-6 to TRBJ2-5; TRBD2 is a possible D gene (7 bases). CDR1 and CDR2 from the germline V gene are SGHDT and YYEEEE. Trimming left V 2 bases short and J 3 bases short, with 11 bases between. CDR3 length: 14 amino acids. CDR3 in DNA: TGTGCCAGCAGCTTCAGGGGAGGGGAAGAGACCCAGTACTTC. Translating gives CASSFRGGEETQYF.

This clonotype was seen only a few times. This sequence joins TRBV5-6 and TRBJ1-1; D remains ambiguous. V was shortened by 1 base and J by 7 bases, with 5 bases between the two germline ends. The germline V gene has CDR1 SGHDT and CDR2 YYEEEE. The CDR3 loop spans 11 amino acids. CDR3 protein: CASSLQGEAFF. DNA of the CDR3: TGTGCCAGCAGCTTGCAAGGTGAAGCTTTCTTT.

The chain employs TRBV20-1 and TRBJ2-1; perhaps TRBD1 as D (6 bases). CDR1 DFQATT and CDR2 SNEGSKA come from the germline V gene (reference sequence). The V end was cut by 8 bases, the J end by 7 bases, with 15 bases between. This CDR3 region has 12 residues. The CDR3: CSTSTGQNEQFF. In nucleotides, the CDR3 is TGCAGTACTTCCACAGGGCAGAATGAGCAGTTCTTC.

This clonotype appeared a few times. The chain recombines TRBV18 with TRBJ2-3, with no clear D. The CDR3 has 12 amino acids. V lost 3 bases to trimming and J lost 8 bases, with 9 bases between them. Looked up from germline, CDR1 is KGHSH and CDR2 is LQKENI. In DNA form, the CDR3 reads TGTGCCAGCTCACCCGACCCCCCTACGCAGTATTTT. Translation gives CASSPDPPTQYF. Filled out from reference TRBV18 and TRBJ2-3, the complete variable domain reads NAGVMQNPRHLVRRRGQEARLRCSPMKGHSHVYWYRQLPEEGLKFMVYLQKENIIDESGMPKERFSAEFPKEGPSILRIQQVVRGDSAAYFCASSPDPPTQYFGPGTRLTVL.

DNA of the CDR3: TGTGCCAGCAGTTACGTCGGGACAGGGTATAACGGGGAGCTGTTTTTT. Translating gives CASSYVGTGYNGELFF. The genes are TRBV6-2 or TRBV6-3 and TRBJ2-2, with TRBD1 matching 9 bases. V shed 2 bases, J shed 7 bases, and the junction held 8 bases outside the gene matches. CDR3 length: 16 amino acids. The germline V gene encodes CDR1 MNHEY and CDR2 SVGEGT.

The chain uses TRBV4-1 and TRBJ2-7; TRBD2 aligns across 8 bases. J was trimmed by 4 bases and V by 4 bases; bases with no gene match: 3. Per the germline V gene, CDR1 is MGHRA and CDR2 is YSYEKL. This CDR3 has 13 amino acids. The CDR3 reads CASSPGGQYEQYF. The CDR3 bases are TGCGCCAGCAGCCCGGGAGGGCAATACGAGCAGTACTTC.

This clonotype showed up just a few times. V usage is TRBV20-1 and J usage is TRBJ1-2; D is uncertain. Germline CDR1 DFQATT, CDR2 SNEGSKA (reference sequence). There are 15 residues in the CDR3. Deletions cut 0 bases from V and 6 bases from J, with 17 bases between. For the CDR3, the DNA is TGCAGTGCTAGAGATCCCCAGGTCTCTAAGAATGGCTACACCTTC. It specifies CSARDPQVSKNGYTF.

This clonotype was detected only a few times. This chain links TRBV20-1 with TRBJ1-1; D ambiguous. CDR1 and CDR2 from the germline V gene are DFQATT and SNEGSKA (reference sequence). V dropped 1 base and J dropped 8 bases, with 17 bases sitting between them. This CDR3 region has 14 residues. The CDR3 here is CSARAPYGVEEAFF. DNA of the CDR3: TGCAGTGCTAGAGCCCCCTATGGGGTGGAGGAAGCTTTCTTT.

V is TRBV25-1 and J is TRBJ1-2; D is uncertain. Germline CDR1 reads MGHDK; CDR2 reads SYGVNS. Trimming took 2 bases from V and 0 from J, leaving 10 bases between them. The CDR3 sequence is 15 residues long. The CDR3 sequence: CASSEAGSTNYGYTF. DNA of the CDR3: TGTGCCAGCAGTGAAGCGGGCAGTACTAACTATGGCTACACCTTC.

This chain connects TRBV13 to TRBJ1-1; 8 nucleotides agree with TRBD1. The CDR3 covers 15 residues. V was clipped by 0 bases and J by 6 bases; unmatched bases: 6. In germline, CDR1 is PRHDT, CDR2 FYEKMQ (reference sequence). The CDR3 protein is CASSLGGQGGPEAFF. In DNA, the CDR3 is TGTGCCAGCAGCTTAGGAGGACAGGGTGGCCCTGAAGCTTTCTTT.

The CDR3 DNA sequence: TGTGCCAGCAGTTTGGTTCGGCGGGAAGAGCAGTACTTC. This encodes CASSLVRREEQYF. The chain recombines TRBV12-3 or TRBV12-4 with TRBJ2-5, with a possible D match to TRBD2 (6 bases). Trimming removed 3 bases at V and 11 bases at J, with 16 bases between. The CDR3 is made up of 13 amino acids.

This clonotype has a handful of counts. This sequence joins TRBV29-1 and TRBJ2-7; 10 positions match TRBD1. V gave up 6 bases and J gave up 4 bases; unmatched junction bases: 6. Germline lookup yields CDR1 SQVTM and CDR2 ANQGSEA. CDR3 size: 13 residues. The chain's CDR3 is CSVPGTGDYEQYF. The CDR3 DNA reads TGCAGCGTGCCCGGGACAGGGGATTACGAGCAGTACTTC.

This sequence joins TRBV7-9 and TRBJ2-1, with D tentatively TRBD1 or TRBD2 (5 bases each). The CDR3 contains 14 residues. V gave up 6 bases and J gave up 4 bases, with 13 bases separating them. Germline V gives CDR1 SEHNR, CDR2 FQNEAQ (reference sequence). In nucleotides, the CDR3 is TGTGCCAGCAGACTGGGGACGGGGTACAATGAGCAGTTCTTC. Its protein is CASRLGTGYNEQFF.

This clonotype was seen more than once but under ten times. V and J are TRBV10-1 and TRBJ2-3; TRBD2 is a possible D gene (6 bases). CDR1 WNHNN and CDR2 SYGVQD come from the germline V gene (reference sequence). Trimming pared 5 bases from V and 11 bases from J, leaving 17 bases between. The CDR3 has 13 amino acids. The DNA of the CDR3 is TGCGCCAGCAGTCCCCTGGCGGGACGCGAGCAGTATTTT. Protein sequence: CASSPLAGREQYF.

This clonotype was seen more than once but under ten times. The rearrangement uses TRBV6-5 and TRBJ1-5, with 7 bases matching TRBD1. Germline values: CDR1 MNHEY, CDR2 SVGAGI. This CDR3 is built from 18 residues. Trimming at V came to 2 bases and at J to 1 base, leaving 11 bases not matched to a gene. CDR3 coding DNA: TGTGCCAGCAGTTACCCCAGGACAGGAGGGTTGAGCAATCAGCCCCAGCATTTT. This gives the protein CASSYPRTGGLSNQPQHF.

The chain is built from TRBV12-3 or TRBV12-4 and TRBJ2-1; 12 bases map to TRBD2. The ends lost 6 bases at V and 5 bases at J; junction bases unmatched: 17. The CDR3 consists of 19 residues. CDR3 loop: CASSPFPATSGGSNNEQFF. In DNA, the CDR3 is TGTGCCAGCAGCCCTTTTCCGGCGACTAGCGGGGGTTCCAACAATGAGCAGTTCTTC.

The V call is TRBV7-2, the J call TRBJ2-7, with D perhaps TRBD2 (6 bases). V lost 2 bases, J lost 5 bases, and 19 bases lay in between. Germline loops: CDR1 SGHTA, CDR2 FQGNSA. The CDR3 has 16 residues. CDR3 amino acids: CASSLPLWAGRHEQYF. CDR3 coding DNA: TGTGCCAGCAGCTTACCTCTTTGGGCGGGGAGACACGAGCAGTACTTC. Looking up the rest from reference TRBV7-2 and TRBJ2-7 gives the full variable domain: GAGVSQSPSNKVTEKGKDVELRCDPISGHTALYWYRQSLGQGLEFLIYFQGNSAPDKSGLPSDRFSAERTGGSVSTLTIQRTQQEDSAVYLCASSLPLWAGRHEQYFGPGTRLTVT.

This chain uses TRBV4-1 with TRBJ2-7; 7 bases fit TRBD2. V was clipped by 0 bases and J by 4 bases; unmatched bases: 6. This CDR3 region has 15 residues. Per the germline V gene, CDR1 is MGHRA and CDR2 is YSYEKL. The CDR3 reads CASSQDGRGTYEQYF. As DNA, the CDR3 is TGCGCCAGCAGCCAAGATGGGCGGGGGACGTACGAGCAGTACTTC.

This clonotype was seen many times. This chain links TRBV11-1 with TRBJ1-2; the D is unclear. The CDR3 contains 13 residues. The ends were cut back, 3 bases at V and 5 bases at J, with 10 bases in the middle. Germline CDR1 is SGHAT and CDR2 is FQDESV (reference sequence). CDR3 DNA: TGTGCCAGCAGCTTGGACCTCTGGTATGGCTACACCTTC. Amino acids: CASSLDLWYGYTF.

This clonotype was seen a handful of times. The chain combines TRBV6-5 with TRBJ1-2, with D possibly TRBD1 on 5 matching bases. Germline V gives CDR1 MNHEY, CDR2 SVGAGI. V dropped 2 bases and J dropped 7 bases, with 5 bases sitting between them. The CDR3 contains 11 residues. The chain's CDR3 is CASSYRGGYTF. DNA for the CDR3: TGTGCCAGCAGTTACAGGGGTGGCTACACCTTC.

The chain combines TRBV11-2 with TRBJ2-3, with a weak D call TRBD2 (5 bases). V gave up 5 bases and J gave up 0 bases, with 15 bases separating them. Germline CDR1 SGHAT, CDR2 FQNNGV. The CDR3 is made up of 16 amino acids. The CDR3 region has the DNA TGTGCCAGCAGCATCGACGGTCGCGGGAGCACAGATACGCAGTATTTT. It is translated as CASSIDGRGSTDTQYF. The full variable domain, completed using reference TRBV11-2 and TRBJ2-3, is EAGVAQSPRYKIIEKRQSVAFWCNPISGHATLYWYQQILGQGPKLLIQFQNNGVVDDSQLPKDRFSAERLKGVDSTLKIQPAKLEDSAVYLCASSIDGRGSTDTQYFGPGTRLTVL.